This paragraph reports one T cell receptor (beta chain). The data were obtained in a study of beta chain features in type 1 diabetes. Every bit of the isolated RNA underwent reverse transcription, so sequencing read expressed TCRB transcripts. The repertoire was sequenced with immunoSEQ multiplex PCR; TCRdb's copy has only in-frame clones and lacks some. The sample consists of around 290,000 clones, 8% of them appearing once. The CDR3 loop spans 19 amino acids. Germline V gives CDR1 MGHRA, CDR2 YSYEKL. Germline trimming cut 0 bases from V and 3 bases from J; bases unmatched to any gene: 14. The sequence derives from a woman under 30 in good health. Sequences were obtained from central memory CD4+ T cells from blood. This chain uses TRBV4-1 with TRBJ2-7; 10 positions agree with TRBD1. CDR3 DNA sequence: TGCGCCAGCAGCCAAGATCCGCCTATCGGGACAGGGGCATACTACGAGCAGTACTTC. Protein product: CASSQDPPIGTGAYYEQYF.